This note documents a single TCR beta chain sequence. This CDR3 has 15 residues. CDR1 is MNHEY and CDR2 is SVGAGI in the germline V gene. V was cut by 0 bases and J by 2 bases, with 9 bases left in between. Using immunoSEQ multiplex PCR, the repertoire was profiled, and TCRdb retains in-frame clones only, with some absent. The profile shows 130,000 or so clones, 84% of them singletons. The data stem from a study of blood T cell repertoires in COVID-19. Study background: COVID-19 samples, acute and convalescent, were from the United States, Italy and Spain.

This TCR derives from a man in his 60s with acute or convalescent COVID-19. The chain uses TRBV6-5 and TRBJ2-3; D ambiguous. Material: peripheral blood. In DNA form, the CDR3 reads TGTGCCAGCAGTTACTCTAGCCACTCCACAGATACGCAGTATTTT. Its protein is CASSYSSHSTDTQYF.